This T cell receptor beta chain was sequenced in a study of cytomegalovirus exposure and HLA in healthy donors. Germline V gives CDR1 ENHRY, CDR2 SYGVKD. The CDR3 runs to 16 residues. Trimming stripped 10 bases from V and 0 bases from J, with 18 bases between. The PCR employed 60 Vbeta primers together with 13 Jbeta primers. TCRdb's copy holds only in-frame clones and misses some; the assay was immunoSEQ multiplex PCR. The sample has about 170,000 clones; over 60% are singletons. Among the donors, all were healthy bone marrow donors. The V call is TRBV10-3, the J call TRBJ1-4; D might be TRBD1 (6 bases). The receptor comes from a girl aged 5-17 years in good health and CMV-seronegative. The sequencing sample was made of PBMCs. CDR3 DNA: TGTGCCACTTCTTCGACAGGAGATGCAACTAATGAAAAACTGTTTTTT. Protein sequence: CATSSTGDATNEKLFF.